Shown below are 16 T cell receptor beta chains from a single sample sequenced in a study of T cell responses to AZD1222 COVID-19 vaccine. Repertoires were generated with immunoSEQ multiplex PCR, while TCRdb's copy carries only in-frame clones and drops some. This table holds about 160,000 clones, about 90% found once. Specimen: peripheral blood, collected on day 0 of MenACWY control vaccination. These receptors were collected from an adult in good health.

This rearrangement joins TRBV18 to TRBJ1-5; D perhaps matches TRBD1 (6 bases). V lost 2 bases to trimming and J lost 7 bases, with 12 bases between them. CDR1 and CDR2 (germline): KGHSH, LQKENI. The CDR3 has 14 residues. Here the CDR3 reads CASSPTGAGQPQHF. The CDR3 nucleotides read TGTGCCAGCTCACCAACGGGGGCAGGGCAGCCCCAGCATTTT. The full variable domain, rest sourced from reference TRBV18 and TRBJ1-5, is NAGVMQNPRHLVRRRGQEARLRCSPMKGHSHVYWYRQLPEEGLKFMVYLQKENIIDESGMPKERFSAEFPKEGPSILRIQQVVRGDSAAYFCASSPTGAGQPQHFGDGTRLSIL.

The genes are TRBV14 and TRBJ2-1; D is ambiguous. CDR3 length: 13 residues. Germline V CDR1 and CDR2: SGHDN, FVKESK. The germline V and J ends were trimmed by 1 base and 12 bases, with 13 bases remaining between them. CDR3 amino acids: CASSQVLRTGQFF. The CDR3 DNA reads as TGTGCCAGCAGCCAAGTTCTACGGACCGGGCAGTTCTTC.

V gene TRBV6-5 combines with J gene TRBJ2-2; TRBD1 matches 8 bases. CDR1 is MNHEY and CDR2 is SVGAGI in the germline V gene. Losses at the gene ends were 1 base for V and 7 bases for J; bases not matched to a gene: 5. The CDR3 is 15 residues long. The CDR3 loop is CASSYLTGGIGELFF. The CDR3, as DNA: TGTGCCAGCAGTTACTTAACAGGGGGTATCGGGGAGCTGTTTTTT.

The chain combines TRBV2 with TRBJ1-5; no clear D. Trimming left V 4 bases short and J 7 bases short, with 14 bases between. There are 14 residues in the CDR3. The germline CDR1 and CDR2 sequences are SNHLY and FYNNEI. As DNA, the CDR3 is TGTGCCAGCAGTGCCCGGGCCACGGGACAGCCCCAGCATTTT. It specifies CASSARATGQPQHF.

Points on this clone: This same CDR3 is encoded by further DNA sequences in the sample. The chain recombines TRBV19 with TRBJ1-2; the D is unclear. The V end lost 0 bases, the J end lost 8 bases, and 7 bases lay between the germline ends. From germline, CDR1 is LNHDA and CDR2 SQIVND (reference sequence). The CDR3 is 12 amino acids. The CDR3 loop reads CASSIEGRGYTF. In DNA form, the CDR3 reads TGTGCCAGTAGTATAGAAGGTCGGGGCTACACCTTC.

The J gene is TRBJ1-5, the V gene TRBV30, with D hard to call. CDR1 GTSNPN and CDR2 SVGIG come from the germline V gene (reference sequence). This CDR3 comprises 14 residues. V was pared by 1 base and J by 3 bases, with 10 bases between. In nucleotides, the CDR3 is TGTGCCTGGAGTGAGTGGGCAGCCAATCAGCCCCAGCATTTT. Translation: CAWSEWAANQPQHF. The whole variable domain, filled in from reference TRBV30 and TRBJ1-5, reads SQTIHQWPATLVQPVGSPLSLECTVEGTSNPNLYWYRQAAGRGLQLLFYSVGIGQISSEVPQNLSASRPQDRQFILSSKKLLLSDSGFYLCAWSEWAANQPQHFGDGTRLSIL.

The CDR3 DNA follows: TGTGCCAGCAGCTTGGGGACTCCTTCCTACGAGCAGTACTTC. Amino acids: CASSLGTPSYEQYF. The chain employs TRBV5-6 and TRBJ2-7, with D possibly matching TRBD2 (5 bases). V was shortened by 0 bases and J by 1 base, with 8 bases between the two germline ends. The CDR3 loop spans 14 amino acids. Germline V lookup: CDR1 SGHDT, CDR2 YYEEEE.

A single count supports this clone. The chain uses TRBV7-9 and TRBJ2-7, with 8 bases matching TRBD2. This CDR3 has 16 residues. The J segment lost 7 bases and the V segment lost 2 bases, leaving 13 bases of the junction unmatched. Germline-derived CDR1 and CDR2 are SEHNR and FQNEAQ (reference sequence). The CDR3 coding sequence is TGTGCCAGCAGCTTAAGGAGCGGGCGGGAGGCGGGGGAGCAGTACTTC. Its translation is CASSLRSGREAGEQYF.

The rearrangement joins TRBV12-3 or TRBV12-4 to TRBJ1-6, with TRBD1 as a possible D gene (6 bases). The V end lost 7 bases, the J end lost 7 bases, and 11 bases lay between the germline ends. This CDR3 contains 13 residues. CDR3 in amino acids: CASNQGFNSPLHF. CDR3 DNA: TGTGCCAGCAACCAGGGGTTCAATTCACCCCTCCACTTT.

The chain links TRBV7-9 to TRBJ2-5; no clear D gene. Looked up from germline, CDR1 is SEHNR and CDR2 is FQNEAQ (reference sequence). The CDR3 totals 13 residues. Trimming cost V 0 bases and J 5 bases, with 7 bases left between them. The chain's CDR3 is CASSLASRETQYF. As DNA, the CDR3 is TGTGCCAGCAGCTTAGCTAGCAGGGAGACCCAGTACTTC. Together with reference TRBV7-9 and TRBJ2-5, the CDR3 gives the full variable domain: DTGVSQNPRHKITKRGQNVTFRCDPISEHNRLYWYRQTLGQGPEFLTYFQNEAQLEKSRLLSDRFSAERPKGSFSTLEIQRTEQGDSAMYLCASSLASRETQYFGPGTRLLVL.

The CDR3 coding sequence is TGCGCCAGCAGCTTGGATCTGGGGGCGGTCGTCACCGGGGAGCTGTTTTTT. Its translation is CASSLDLGAVVTGELFF. The gene calls are TRBV5-1 and TRBJ2-2; TRBD1 might be the D (6 bases). Germline assignment: CDR1 SGHRS and CDR2 YFSETQ. Trimming cost V 0 bases and J 4 bases, with 16 bases left between them. The CDR3 loop spans 17 amino acids.

The chain is built from TRBV9 and TRBJ2-6; a weak D match, TRBD1 (6 bases). The V and J ends lost 4 bases and 1 base respectively, with 18 bases between them. The CDR3 sequence is 18 residues long. Germline assignment: CDR1 SGDLS and CDR2 YYNGEE. DNA of the CDR3: TGTGCCAGCAGCCTCCGTCCCGGGACATTTTCTGGGGCCAACGTCCTGACTTTC. Its translation is CASSLRPGTFSGANVLTF.

The V call is TRBV7-3, the J call TRBJ2-2; D remains ambiguous. Trimming took off 4 bases at V and 5 bases at J, with 11 bases between the two ends. The germline gives CDR1 SGHTA, CDR2 FQGTGA. CDR3 length: 14 residues. The CDR3 spells CASSSSDWTGELFF. The CDR3 bases are TGTGCCAGCAGCTCCTCAGATTGGACCGGGGAGCTGTTTTTT.

The J gene is TRBJ1-4, the V gene TRBV3-1 (or the pseudogene TRBV3-2); D ambiguous. Germline V lookup: CDR1 LGHDT, CDR2 YNNKEL (reference sequence). V was cut by 3 bases and J by 0 bases, with 8 bases left in between. This CDR3 comprises 15 residues. The CDR3 DNA follows: TGTGCCAGCAGCCACCGCCGGGCAACTAATGAAAAACTGTTTTTT. Translating it yields CASSHRRATNEKLFF.

This chain joins TRBV28 and TRBJ1-4; D unclear. Trimming stripped 4 bases from V and 0 bases from J, with 12 bases between. Per the germline V gene, CDR1 is MDHEN and CDR2 is SYDVKM. The CDR3 is made up of 16 amino acids. CDR3: CASSSGTEATNEKLFF. DNA of the CDR3: TGTGCCAGCAGTTCTGGCACAGAGGCAACTAATGAAAAACTGTTTTTT.

This chain uses TRBV2 with TRBJ2-3, with 9 nucleotides matching TRBD1. The V segment lost 6 bases and the J segment 0 bases; nucleotides outside the gene matches: 4. This CDR3 has 15 residues. Germline CDR1 SNHLY, CDR2 FYNNEI. CDR3 loop: CASRTGGTSTDTQYF. CDR3 sequence (DNA): TGTGCCAGCAGGACAGGGGGGACTAGCACAGATACGCAGTATTTT.